One and the same sample provided the 2 T cell receptor beta chains below, sequenced in a study of cytomegalovirus exposure and HLA in healthy donors. PCR involved 60 Vbeta and 13 Jbeta primers. Using immunoSEQ multiplex PCR, the repertoire was profiled, and TCRdb retains in-frame clones only, with some absent. The table shows approximately 110,000 clones, with less than 80% occurring only once. Source material: PBMCs. These receptors all stem from a woman aged 40 to 55 in good health and CMV-seronegative.

The CDR3 nucleotides read TGTGCCAGCAGCTTAGAGGGACAGACCTCCTACGAGCAGTACTTC. Translating gives CASSLEGQTSYEQYF. The chain carries TRBV7-6 and TRBJ2-5; 7 bases line up with TRBD1. The end of the DNA is better explained by TRBJ2-7, so the J call may be wrong. This CDR3 has 15 residues. Germline CDR1 SGHVS, CDR2 FNYEAQ.

The CDR3 spells CASSFGGTDGYTF. CDR3 in DNA: TGTGCCAGCAGTTTTGGCGGGACCGATGGCTACACCTTC. The chain recombines TRBV28 with TRBJ1-2; D is possibly TRBD1 (5 bases). V was cut by 3 bases and J by 6 bases, with 11 bases left in between. Germline-derived CDR1 and CDR2 are MDHEN and SYDVKM. The CDR3 spans 13 residues.